This TCR beta chain was captured by sequencing in a study of T cell clones after liver transplantation. Across the whole study: Samples came from ITN030ST, which attempted immunosuppression withdrawal within 2 years of liver transplantation.

Trimming removed 3 bases at V and 0 bases at J, with 13 bases between. The CDR3 loop spans 16 amino acids. CDR1 and CDR2 from the germline V gene are WNHNN and SYGVQD (reference sequence). Clones were read by immunoSEQ multiplex PCR, and TCRdb kept only the in-frame ones, dropping some. The sample includes around 60,000 clones, 71% of them seen just once. The source material was CD4+ T cells from blood, sampled before liver transplant. The chain couples TRBV10-1 to TRBJ2-3; TRBD2 is a possible D gene (6 bases). The receptor's source is a human donor who received a liver transplant. The CDR3 here is CASSDSGTLSTDTQYF. The DNA for the CDR3 is TGCGCCAGCAGTGATTCCGGGACTCTAAGCACAGATACGCAGTATTTT.